This T cell receptor (beta chain) was obtained from a study of blood T cell repertoires in COVID-19. Study background: Acute and convalescent COVID-19 specimens originated in the United States, Italy and Spain. In each case, the material was cDNA or gDNA derived from T cells, B-cell-depleted T cells, or PBMCs.

The CDR3 spans 15 residues. The germline CDR1 and CDR2 sequences are LGHDT and YNNKEL (reference sequence). V lost 1 base, J lost 1 base, and 9 bases lay in between. Profiling relied on immunoSEQ multiplex PCR, and the TCRdb table lists in-frame clones only, not all of them. This sample yields about 90,000 clones, of which about 80% are seen a single time; roughly 6.3% belongs to the top ten. V is TRBV3-1 (or the pseudogene TRBV3-2) and J is TRBJ2-3; D is uncertain. Source material: peripheral blood. The sequence was obtained from a man aged 55 to 70 with acute or convalescent COVID-19. The CDR3 protein is CASSQGWQGTDTQYF. The CDR3 region has the DNA TGTGCCAGCAGCCAAGGTTGGCAGGGCACAGATACGCAGTATTTT.